The rows below give T cell receptor beta chains drawn from one sample of a study of T cell responses to AZD1222 COVID-19 vaccine. Measured with immunoSEQ multiplex PCR; TCRdb has only the in-frame clones, and not every one. The table lists approximately 57,000 clones, approximately 83% of them singletons. Source: peripheral blood, taken on day 0 of AZD1222 vaccination. The receptors derive from an adult in good health. Both conserved end residues are trimmed from each CDR3.

TRBJ2-7	TRBV7-8	ASSPRPGSYEQY
TRBJ2-1	TRBV20-1	SASGTSGSVDEQF
TRBJ1-1	TRBV18	ASSPDGQGGAITEAF
TRBJ2-7	TRBV5-1	ASSLDRSSYEQY
TRBJ1-4	TRBV28	ASSPLTPPTNEKLF
TRBJ2-3	TRBV7-8	ASSFTPSGLTDTQY
TRBJ2-7	TRBV6-2/TRBV6-3	ASSYDYEQY
TRBJ2-7	TRBV24-1	ATSDPDRGAYEQY
TRBJ2-1	TRBV29-1	SVEGRRSGRASVYNEQF
TRBJ1-1	TRBV5-6	ASRAVMNTEAF
TRBJ1-4	TRBV3-1/TRBV3-2	ASSPHLDSLGEKLF
TRBJ2-1	TRBV29-1	SVEVVRRAPDEQF
TRBJ1-1	TRBV7-9	ASSSTVNTEAF
TRBJ1-3	TRBV30	ACDSLENTIY
TRBJ1-4	TRBV3-1/TRBV3-2	ASSQDAGAKEKLF
TRBJ1-2	TRBV4-3	ASSQVSAGEARSYGYT
TRBJ2-7	TRBV2	ATTPSGKTYEQY
TRBJ1-5	TRBV19	ASSIEVQPQH
TRBJ1-1	TRBV2	ASSEQGGSTEAF
TRBJ2-5	TRBV7-9	ASSLISGEGRETQY
TRBJ1-5	TRBV25-1	ASSTRQGNQPQH
TRBJ2-4	TRBV19	ASSIGGAGIIQY
TRBJ2-1	TRBV28	ASSQGTSGRLGNEQF
TRBJ1-5	TRBV3-1/TRBV3-2	ASSQDLYSNQPQH
TRBJ1-4	TRBV24-1	ATSDSIERGKLF
TRBJ1-3	TRBV28	ASSPHSGQAPSGNTIY
TRBJ2-7	TRBV7-6	ASSSEASVSYEQY
TRBJ1-2	TRBV19	ASMGSGISYT